The subject of this entry is one T cell receptor beta chain. The germline V gene encodes CDR1 SEHNR and CDR2 FQNEAQ (reference sequence). V shed 2 bases and J shed 2 bases, with 19 bases lying between them. CDR3 length: 17 residues. This sample was included in a study of blood T cell repertoires in COVID-19. Overall study: Material from acute and convalescent COVID-19 was sourced from the United States, Italy and Spain. Nucleic acid was either cDNA or gDNA, and it came from T cells, B-cell-depleted T cells, or PBMCs.

In the source study's methods: Amplified reference gene primers provided the basis for estimating nucleated cell counts. Assay used: immunoSEQ multiplex PCR; TCRdb lists only in-frame clones, some missing. The DNA was the basis for D and trimming; V, J and clone size are from that table. The table shows around 100,000 clones, with roughly nine tenths occurring only once. The sequenced material came from peripheral blood. The source of this sequence is a man aged 60 to 75 with acute or convalescent COVID-19. The V gene is TRBV7-9, the J gene TRBJ2-7, with D possibly being TRBD1 (6 bases). The CDR3 loop reads CASSLPRQADIAYEQYF. CDR3 nucleotide sequence: TGTGCCAGCAGCTTACCTCGACAGGCCGATATTGCCTACGAGCAGTACTTC.